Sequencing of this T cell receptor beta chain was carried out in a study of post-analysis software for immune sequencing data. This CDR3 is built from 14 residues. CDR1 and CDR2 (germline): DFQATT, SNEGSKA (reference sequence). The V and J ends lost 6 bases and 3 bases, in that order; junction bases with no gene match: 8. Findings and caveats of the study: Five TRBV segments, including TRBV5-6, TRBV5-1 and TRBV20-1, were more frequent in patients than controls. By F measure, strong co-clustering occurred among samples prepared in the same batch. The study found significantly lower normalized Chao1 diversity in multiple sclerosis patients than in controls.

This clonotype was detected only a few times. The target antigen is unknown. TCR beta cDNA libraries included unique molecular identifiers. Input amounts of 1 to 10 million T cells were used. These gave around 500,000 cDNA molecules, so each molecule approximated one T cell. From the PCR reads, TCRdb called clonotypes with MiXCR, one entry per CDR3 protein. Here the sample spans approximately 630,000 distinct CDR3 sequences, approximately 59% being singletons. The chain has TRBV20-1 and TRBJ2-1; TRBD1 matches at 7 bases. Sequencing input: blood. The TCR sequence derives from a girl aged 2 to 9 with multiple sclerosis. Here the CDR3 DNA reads TGCAGTGCGGACCCGGGACAGAACTACAATGAGCAGTTCTTC. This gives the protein CSADPGQNYNEQFF.